What follows are 2 T cell receptor beta chains derived from one specimen sequenced in a study of T cells in women clearing cervical HPV infection. The assay was immunoSEQ multiplex PCR, and TCRdb's table has in-frame clones only and misses some. The specimen's table records some 20,000 clones. Sequencing was performed on blood buffy coat. The receptors here all came from a woman aged 18 to 69 with a cervical HPV16 infection that either progressed to CIN3+ or cleared (not recorded which).

Concerning this clone: The read ends 3 residues early relative to the CDR3; the germline J gene fills the gap. The rearrangement links TRBV2 to TRBJ2-1, with D possibly being TRBD1 (6 bases). This CDR3 is built from 14 residues. Deletions cut 7 bases from V and 4 bases from J, with 14 bases between. Germline values: CDR1 SNHLY, CDR2 FYNNEI. CDR3 in amino acids: CASTWAGAYNEQFF. The covered CDR3 bases are TGTGCCAGCACCTGGGCAGGGGCGTACAATGAG.

A remark on this clone: The observed sequence ends 3 residues before the CDR3 terminus, with the missing tail filled in from the germline J gene. The chain uses TRBV20-1 and TRBJ2-3; 10 bases are shared with TRBD2. This CDR3 comprises 15 residues. J was trimmed by 6 bases and V by 2 bases; bases with no gene match: 8. CDR1 DFQATT and CDR2 SNEGSKA come from the germline V gene (reference sequence). CDR3 DNA (partial): TGCAGTGCTAGATTACCAGCGGGGGGGAGGGATACG. This sequence encodes CSARLPAGGRDT. The whole CDR3 sequence reads CSARLPAGGRDTQYF.